This T cell receptor beta chain was documented in a study of T-cell reconstitution after alpha-beta-depleted transplantation in children. CDR1 is SQVTM and CDR2 is ANQGSEA in the germline V gene. The CDR3 contains 14 residues. This clonotype was picked up a small number of times. The junction differs from germline at one of its ends, possibly a read error. As it was prepared, the TCRbeta library received unique molecular identifiers. TCRdb re-called the PCR reads through MiXCR, storing one row per CDR3 protein. The table includes approximately 350,000 distinct CDR3 sequences, 15% to 20% detected once.

This material consisted of PBMCs, mostly from graft donor cells, taken 360 days after TCRalphabeta/CD19-depleted stem cell transplant. This chain joins TRBV29-1 and TRBJ1-3, with D tentatively TRBD1 (6 bases). This TCR was sampled from a male patient aged 2-9 years who had a stem cell transplant for acute lymphoblastic leukemia, so the T cells may come from the graft donor. CDR3 residues: CSVEDRGGANAIYF. The CDR3 nucleotides read TGCAGCGTTGAAGATAGGGGGGGGGCAAACGCCATATATTTT.